This entry features one TCR beta chain sequence. Its antigen is unidentified. Treatment noted: roughly ten-day PBMC culture with coronavirus spike peptide pools or control peptides (ViraFEST assay). Between the trimmed V and J ends, which lost 6 bases and 7 bases, there was a span of 24 bases. CDR1 DFQATT and CDR2 SNEGSKA come from the germline V gene (reference sequence). The CDR3 is made up of 15 amino acids. The data were obtained in a study of vaccination and CD4 T cells after COVID-19. Study-wide context: Convalescent patients gave post-COVID blood a median roughly 96 days post-diagnosis, range 35 to 161.

Cultured CD4+ T-cell DNA underwent Oncomine TCR Beta short-read sequencing. From the PCR reads, TCRdb called clonotypes with MiXCR, one entry per CDR3 protein. The sample lists about 20,000 distinct CDR3 sequences; over 60% were seen once. Study-wide findings and caveats: Vaccine-specific clones numbering 304 of 307 showed spike mono-reactivity in convalescent patients.

The TCR originated in a human donor who received a COVID-19 vaccine. The sample was CD4+ T cells from blood, cultured in vitro, taken after SARS-CoV-2 vaccination. The chain carries TRBV20-1 and TRBJ1-1; a weak D match, TRBD1 (5 bases). The CDR3 here is CSAMNLGTADREAFF. The CDR3 bases are TGCAGTGCGATGAACCTTGGGACGGCCGATCGTGAAGCTTTCTTT.